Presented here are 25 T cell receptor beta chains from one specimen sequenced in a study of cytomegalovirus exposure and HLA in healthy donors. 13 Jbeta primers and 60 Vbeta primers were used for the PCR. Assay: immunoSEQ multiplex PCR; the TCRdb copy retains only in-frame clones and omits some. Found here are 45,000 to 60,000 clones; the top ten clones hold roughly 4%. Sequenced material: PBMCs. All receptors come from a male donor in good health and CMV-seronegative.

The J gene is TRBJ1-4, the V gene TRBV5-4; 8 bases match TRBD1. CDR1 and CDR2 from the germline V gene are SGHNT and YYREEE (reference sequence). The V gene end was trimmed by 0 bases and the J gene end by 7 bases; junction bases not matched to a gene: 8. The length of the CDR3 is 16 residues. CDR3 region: CASSLARQGQGEKLFF. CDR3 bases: TGTGCCAGCAGCTTGGCGAGACAGGGGCAGGGTGAAAAACTGTTTTTT. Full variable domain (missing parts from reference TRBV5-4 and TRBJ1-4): ETGVTQSPTHLIKTRGQQVTLRCSSQSGHNTVSWYQQALGQGPQFIFQYYREEENGRGNFPPRFSGLQFPNYSSELNVNALELDDSALYLCASSLARQGQGEKLFFGSGTQLSVL.

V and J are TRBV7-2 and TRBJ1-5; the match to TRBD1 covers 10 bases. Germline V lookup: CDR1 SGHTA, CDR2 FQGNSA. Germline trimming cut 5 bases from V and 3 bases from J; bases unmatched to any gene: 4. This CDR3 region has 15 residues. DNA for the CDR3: TGTGCCAGCAGCCGAGGACAGGGGGACAATCAGCCCCAGCATTTT. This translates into CASSRGQGDNQPQHF.

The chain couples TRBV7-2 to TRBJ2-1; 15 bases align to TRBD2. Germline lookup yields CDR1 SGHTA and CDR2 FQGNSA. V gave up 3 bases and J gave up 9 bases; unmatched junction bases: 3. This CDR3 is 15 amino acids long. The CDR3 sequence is CASSLGLAGGGEQFF. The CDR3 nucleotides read TGTGCCAGCAGCTTGGGACTAGCGGGGGGAGGTGAGCAGTTCTTC.

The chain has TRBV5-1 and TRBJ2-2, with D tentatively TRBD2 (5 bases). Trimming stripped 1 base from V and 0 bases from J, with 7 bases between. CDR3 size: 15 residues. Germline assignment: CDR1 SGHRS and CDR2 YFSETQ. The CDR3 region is CASSLLATNTGELFF. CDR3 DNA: TGCGCCAGCAGCTTGTTAGCGACGAACACCGGGGAGCTGTTTTTT. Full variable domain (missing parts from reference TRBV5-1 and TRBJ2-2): KAGVTQTPRYLIKTRGQQVTLSCSPISGHRSVSWYQQTPGQGLQFLFEYFSETQRNKGNFPGRFSGRQFSNSRSEMNVSTLELGDSALYLCASSLLATNTGELFFGEGSRLTVL.

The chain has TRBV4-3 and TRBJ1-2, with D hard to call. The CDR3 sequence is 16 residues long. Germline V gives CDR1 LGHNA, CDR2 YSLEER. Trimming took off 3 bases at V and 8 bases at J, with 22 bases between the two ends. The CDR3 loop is CASSHPDGDPAGGYTF. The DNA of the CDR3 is TGCGCCAGCAGCCACCCCGACGGCGACCCCGCGGGGGGCTACACCTTC.

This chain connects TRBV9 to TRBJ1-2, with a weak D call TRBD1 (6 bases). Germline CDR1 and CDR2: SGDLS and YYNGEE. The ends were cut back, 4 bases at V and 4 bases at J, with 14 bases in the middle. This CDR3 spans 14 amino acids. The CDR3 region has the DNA TGTGCCAGCAGCACACGGGGAGGGGGCTATGGCTACACCTTC. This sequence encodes CASSTRGGGYGYTF.

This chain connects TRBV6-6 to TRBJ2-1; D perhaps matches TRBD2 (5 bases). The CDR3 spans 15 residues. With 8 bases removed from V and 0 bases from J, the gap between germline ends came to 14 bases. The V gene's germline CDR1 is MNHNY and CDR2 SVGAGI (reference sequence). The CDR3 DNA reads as TGTGCCAGCTTGAATAGCGCTGACTCCTACAATGAGCAGTTCTTC. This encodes CASLNSADSYNEQFF.

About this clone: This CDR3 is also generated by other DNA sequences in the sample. The CDR3 is CASSQDPGRGVWNEQFF. The CDR3 coding sequence is TGCGCCAGCAGCCAAGATCCCGGACGGGGAGTTTGGAATGAGCAGTTCTTC. J is TRBJ2-1 and V is TRBV4-1; D perhaps matches TRBD2 (5 bases). The V end was cut by 0 bases, the J end by 7 bases, with 19 bases between. Germline V gene sequence: CDR1 MGHRA, CDR2 YSYEKL. This CDR3 comprises 17 residues.

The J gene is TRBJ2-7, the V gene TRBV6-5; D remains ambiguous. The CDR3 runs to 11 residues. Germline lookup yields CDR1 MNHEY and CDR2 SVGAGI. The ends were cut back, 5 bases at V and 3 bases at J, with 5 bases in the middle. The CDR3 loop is CASSPYYEQYF. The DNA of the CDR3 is TGTGCCAGCAGTCCTTACTACGAGCAGTACTTC.

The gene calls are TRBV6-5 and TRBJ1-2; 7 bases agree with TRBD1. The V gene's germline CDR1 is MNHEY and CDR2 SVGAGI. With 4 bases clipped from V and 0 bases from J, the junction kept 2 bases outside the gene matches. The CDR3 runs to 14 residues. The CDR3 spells CASSSTGSNYGYTF. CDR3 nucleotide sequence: TGTGCCAGCAGTTCGACAGGGTCTAACTATGGCTACACCTTC.

The CDR3 DNA is TGTGCCAGCAGTCCTTCGGGTATAGCGGACTCCTACAATGAGCAGTTCTTC. It codes for CASSPSGIADSYNEQFF. V usage is TRBV6-4 and J usage is TRBJ2-1; a possible D gene is TRBD2 (6 bases). The V gene's germline CDR1 is MRHNA and CDR2 SNTAGT. The CDR3 contains 17 residues. V lost 5 bases to trimming and J lost 0 bases, with 17 bases between them.

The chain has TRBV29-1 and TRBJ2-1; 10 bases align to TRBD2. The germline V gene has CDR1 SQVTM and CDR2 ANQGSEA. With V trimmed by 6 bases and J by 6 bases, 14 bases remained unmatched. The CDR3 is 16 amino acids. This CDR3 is CSVPSPSGSPANEQFF. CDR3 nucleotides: TGCAGCGTGCCATCGCCTAGCGGGAGCCCGGCCAATGAGCAGTTCTTC.

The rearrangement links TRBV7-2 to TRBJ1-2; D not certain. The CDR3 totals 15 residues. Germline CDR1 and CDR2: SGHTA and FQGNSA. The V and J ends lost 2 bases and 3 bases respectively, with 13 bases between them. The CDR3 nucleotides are TGTGCCAGCAGCTTATGGGCGGGTGACTACTATGGCTACACCTTC. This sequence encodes CASSLWAGDYYGYTF.

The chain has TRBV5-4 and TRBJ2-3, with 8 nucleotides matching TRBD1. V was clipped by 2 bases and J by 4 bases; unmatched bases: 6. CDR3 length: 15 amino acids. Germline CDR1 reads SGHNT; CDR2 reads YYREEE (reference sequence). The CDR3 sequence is CASSFSQGAADTQYF. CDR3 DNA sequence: TGTGCCAGCAGCTTTAGTCAGGGGGCGGCAGATACGCAGTATTTT. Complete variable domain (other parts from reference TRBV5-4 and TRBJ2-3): ETGVTQSPTHLIKTRGQQVTLRCSSQSGHNTVSWYQQALGQGPQFIFQYYREEENGRGNFPPRFSGLQFPNYSSELNVNALELDDSALYLCASSFSQGAADTQYFGPGTRLTVL.

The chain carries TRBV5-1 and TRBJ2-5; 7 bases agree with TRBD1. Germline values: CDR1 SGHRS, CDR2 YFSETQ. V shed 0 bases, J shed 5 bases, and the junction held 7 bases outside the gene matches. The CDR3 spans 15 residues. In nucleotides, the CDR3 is TGCGCCAGCAGCTTGGCTGGACAGGCACCGGAGACCCAGTACTTC. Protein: CASSLAGQAPETQYF.

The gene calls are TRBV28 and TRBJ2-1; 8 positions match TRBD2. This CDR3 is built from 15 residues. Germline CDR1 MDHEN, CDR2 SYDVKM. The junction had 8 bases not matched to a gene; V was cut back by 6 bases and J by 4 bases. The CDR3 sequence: CASSKSGGPYNEQFF. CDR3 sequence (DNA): TGTGCCAGCAGCAAAAGCGGGGGCCCTTACAATGAGCAGTTCTTC.

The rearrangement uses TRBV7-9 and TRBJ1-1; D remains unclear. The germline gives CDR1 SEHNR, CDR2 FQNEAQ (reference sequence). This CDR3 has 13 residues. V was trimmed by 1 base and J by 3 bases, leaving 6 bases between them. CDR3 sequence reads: CASSLERDTEAFF. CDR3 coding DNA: TGTGCCAGCAGCTTAGAGAGGGACACTGAAGCTTTCTTT.

The CDR3 protein is CASSRGRRSSYEQYF. DNA for the CDR3: TGTGCCAGCAGCCGGGGGAGGAGGAGCTCCTACGAGCAGTACTTC. V gene TRBV14 combines with J gene TRBJ2-5, with D possibly matching TRBD2 (6 bases). The DNA end favors TRBJ2-7, so the J call may be wrong. The CDR3 covers 15 residues. The germline CDR1 and CDR2 sequences are SGHDN and FVKESK.

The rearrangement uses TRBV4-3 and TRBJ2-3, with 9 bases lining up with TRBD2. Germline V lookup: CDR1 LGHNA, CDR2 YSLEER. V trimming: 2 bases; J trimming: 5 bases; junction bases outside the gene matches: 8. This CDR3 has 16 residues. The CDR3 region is CASSQSAGGPGDTQYF. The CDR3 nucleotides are TGCGCCAGCAGCCAATCTGCGGGAGGGCCGGGAGATACGCAGTATTTT.

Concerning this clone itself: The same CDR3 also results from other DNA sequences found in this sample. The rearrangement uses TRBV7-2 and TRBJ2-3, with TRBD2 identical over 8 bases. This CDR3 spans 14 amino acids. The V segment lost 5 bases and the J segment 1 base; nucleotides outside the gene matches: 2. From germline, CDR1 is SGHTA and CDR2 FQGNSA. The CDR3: CASSLSGGTDTQYF. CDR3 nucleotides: TGTGCCAGCAGCCTTAGCGGGGGCACAGATACGCAGTATTTT.

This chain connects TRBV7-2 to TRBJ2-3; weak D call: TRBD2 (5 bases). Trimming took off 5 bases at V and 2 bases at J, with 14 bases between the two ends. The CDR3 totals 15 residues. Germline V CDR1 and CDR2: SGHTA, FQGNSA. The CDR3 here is CASSPSGTSTDTQYF. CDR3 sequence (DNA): TGTGCCAGCAGCCCCAGCGGTACCTCCACAGATACGCAGTATTTT.

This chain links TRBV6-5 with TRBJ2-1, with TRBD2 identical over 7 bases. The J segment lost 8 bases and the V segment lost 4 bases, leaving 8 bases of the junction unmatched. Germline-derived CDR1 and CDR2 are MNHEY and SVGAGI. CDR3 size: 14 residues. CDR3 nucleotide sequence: TGTGCCAGCAGTTTGCGGGAGAGGGGCGATGAGCAGTTCTTC. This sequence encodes CASSLRERGDEQFF.

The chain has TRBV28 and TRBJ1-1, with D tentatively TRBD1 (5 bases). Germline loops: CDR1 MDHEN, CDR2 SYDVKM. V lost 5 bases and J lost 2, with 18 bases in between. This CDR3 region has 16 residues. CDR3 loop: CASSTIGQGFNTEAFF. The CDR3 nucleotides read TGTGCCAGCAGTACCATAGGGCAGGGCTTCAACACTGAAGCTTTCTTT.

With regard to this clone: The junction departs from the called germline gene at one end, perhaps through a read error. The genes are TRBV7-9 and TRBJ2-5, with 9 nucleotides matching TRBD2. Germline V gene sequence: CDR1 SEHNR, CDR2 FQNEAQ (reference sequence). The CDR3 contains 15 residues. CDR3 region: CASSMTSGVQENQYF. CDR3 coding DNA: TGTGCCAGCAGTATGACTAGCGGCGTTCAAGAGAACCAGTACTTC.

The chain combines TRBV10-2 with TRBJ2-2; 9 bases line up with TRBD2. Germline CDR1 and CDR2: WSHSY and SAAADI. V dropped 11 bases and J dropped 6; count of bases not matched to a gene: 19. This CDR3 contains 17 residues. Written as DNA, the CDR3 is TGCGCCTGCCTGTCGTGGCGGGAGGGCCGGGGTTCCGGGGAGCTGTTTTTT. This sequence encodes CACLSWREGRGSGELFF.